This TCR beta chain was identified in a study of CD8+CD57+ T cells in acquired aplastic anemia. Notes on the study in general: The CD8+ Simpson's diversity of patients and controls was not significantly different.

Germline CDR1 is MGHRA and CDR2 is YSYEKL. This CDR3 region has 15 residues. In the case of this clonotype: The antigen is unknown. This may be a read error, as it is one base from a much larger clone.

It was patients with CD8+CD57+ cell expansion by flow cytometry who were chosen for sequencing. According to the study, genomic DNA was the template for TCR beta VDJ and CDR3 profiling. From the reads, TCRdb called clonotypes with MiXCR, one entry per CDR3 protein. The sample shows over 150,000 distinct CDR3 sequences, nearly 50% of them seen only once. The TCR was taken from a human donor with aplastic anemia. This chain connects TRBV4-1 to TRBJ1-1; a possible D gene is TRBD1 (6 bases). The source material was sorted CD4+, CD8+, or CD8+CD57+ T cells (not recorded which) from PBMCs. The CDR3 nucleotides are TGCGTCAGCAGCCAAGATTCCAGAGGGGGAAGTGAAGCTTTCTTT. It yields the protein CVSSQDSRGGSEAFF.